This is a list of T cell receptor beta chains from one sample in a study of cytomegalovirus exposure and HLA in healthy donors. The repertoire was sequenced with immunoSEQ multiplex PCR; TCRdb's copy has only in-frame clones and lacks some. This sample has around 130,000 clones, with roughly 89% found just once. Sequenced: PBMCs. These receptors were obtained from a man younger than 40 in good health and CMV-seronegative. CDR3s include the opening cysteine and the closing phenylalanine or tryptophan. The order of the fields is D gene, J gene, clone size, V gene, CDR3 DNA, CDR3 protein. The D gene is left open where the match is weak. The size entry is marked missing in some rows and otherwise reads once, few, many or a size class.

d_call: -; j_call: TRBJ1-1; clone_size: -; v_call: TRBV28; cdr3_nt: TGTGCCGCCCTAGCGTGGGACACTGAAGCTTTCTTT; cdr3_aa: CAALAWDTEAFF
d_call: -; j_call: TRBJ1-1; clone_size: -; v_call: TRBV7-9; cdr3_nt: TGTGCCAGCAGCTTAGGTCCGGGCGGGACTGAAGCTTTCTTT; cdr3_aa: CASSLGPGGTEAFF
d_call: -; j_call: TRBJ2-3; clone_size: -; v_call: TRBV6-4; cdr3_nt: TGTGCCAGCAGTGAACAGGGACGCACAGATACGCAGTATTTT; cdr3_aa: CASSEQGRTDTQYF
d_call: -; j_call: TRBJ1-5; clone_size: once; v_call: TRBV5-5; cdr3_nt: TGTGCCAGCAGCTTGGGGGGAGTATACAATCAGCCCCAGCATTTT; cdr3_aa: CASSLGGVYNQPQHF
d_call: TRBD1; j_call: TRBJ1-4; clone_size: -; v_call: TRBV18; cdr3_nt: TGTGCCAGCTCACGCGGACAGGGAAGATCGGCAACTAATGAAAAACTGTTTTTT; cdr3_aa: CASSRGQGRSATNEKLFF
d_call: -; j_call: TRBJ1-1; clone_size: -; v_call: TRBV5-6; cdr3_nt: TGTGCCAGCAGCTTCGGGTTTGGTTCGTATACTGAAGCTTTCTTT; cdr3_aa: CASSFGFGSYTEAFF
d_call: -; j_call: TRBJ2-2; clone_size: -; v_call: TRBV5-1; cdr3_nt: TGCGCCAGCTCGGACGGGGTTGTGGGGTTTTCCGGGGAGCTGTTTTTT; cdr3_aa: CASSDGVVGFSGELFF
d_call: -; j_call: TRBJ2-7; clone_size: -; v_call: TRBV28; cdr3_nt: TGTGCCACTACGGTGGCCTACGAGCAGTACTTC; cdr3_aa: CATTVAYEQYF
d_call: TRBD1; j_call: TRBJ1-2; clone_size: -; v_call: TRBV11-2; cdr3_nt: TGTGCCAGCAGCCCACAGGACAGGAGATCCACTAACTATGGCTACACCTTC; cdr3_aa: CASSPQDRRSTNYGYTF
d_call: -; j_call: TRBJ1-2; clone_size: few; v_call: TRBV6-5; cdr3_nt: TGTGCCAGCAGAATTGACAGGTCCTATGGCTACACCTTC; cdr3_aa: CASRIDRSYGYTF
d_call: -; j_call: TRBJ1-5; clone_size: few; v_call: TRBV27; cdr3_nt: TGTGCCAGCAGTCCCTTACACGGGGATCAGCCCCAGCATTTT; cdr3_aa: CASSPLHGDQPQHF
d_call: TRBD2; j_call: TRBJ2-1; clone_size: -; v_call: TRBV27; cdr3_nt: TGTGCCAGCAGGCCGGGACTAGCTCAATACAATGAGCAGTTCTTC; cdr3_aa: CASRPGLAQYNEQFF
d_call: -; j_call: TRBJ1-6; clone_size: -; v_call: TRBV18; cdr3_nt: TGTGCCAGCTCACCCCTAGACAGTACGGGCAGTTCACCCCTCCACTTT; cdr3_aa: CASSPLDSTGSSPLHF
d_call: -; j_call: TRBJ1-1; clone_size: -; v_call: TRBV19; cdr3_nt: TGTGCCAGTAGGCTAGGCGGGGACACTGAAGCTTTCTTT; cdr3_aa: CASRLGGDTEAFF
d_call: -; j_call: TRBJ2-3; clone_size: -; v_call: TRBV27; cdr3_nt: TGTGCCAGCATCGGGAGCGCAGATACGCAGTATTTT; cdr3_aa: CASIGSADTQYF
d_call: TRBD2; j_call: TRBJ2-1; clone_size: -; v_call: TRBV7-9; cdr3_nt: TGTGCCAGCAGCTCCCTAGCGGGGGGGCAGTTCTTC; cdr3_aa: CASSSLAGGQFF
d_call: -; j_call: TRBJ2-3; clone_size: -; v_call: TRBV6-6; cdr3_nt: TGTGCCAGCAGTGCAGGGACTCCTGATACGCAGTATTTT; cdr3_aa: CASSAGTPDTQYF
d_call: -; j_call: TRBJ1-3; clone_size: -; v_call: TRBV12-5; cdr3_nt: TGTGCTAGTGGTTCCCCGGGGGGGGTCGGAAACACCATATATTTT; cdr3_aa: CASGSPGGVGNTIYF
d_call: -; j_call: TRBJ1-1; clone_size: -; v_call: TRBV9; cdr3_nt: TGTGCCAGCAGCGTAGGCCCAGTTCTCAGGGGCATCAACACTGAAGCTTTCTTT; cdr3_aa: CASSVGPVLRGINTEAFF
d_call: TRBD2; j_call: TRBJ2-7; clone_size: -; v_call: TRBV10-3; cdr3_nt: TGTGCCATCAGGGACGCCGCGGGGGGCTACGAGCAGTACTTC; cdr3_aa: CAIRDAAGGYEQYF
d_call: TRBD1; j_call: TRBJ1-5; clone_size: -; v_call: TRBV7-3; cdr3_nt: TGTGCCAGCAGCATCGGACAGGGTAGGGGGTCTAGCAATCAGCCCCAGCATTTT; cdr3_aa: CASSIGQGRGSSNQPQHF
d_call: -; j_call: TRBJ2-1; clone_size: -; v_call: TRBV7-3; cdr3_nt: TGTGCCAGCAGCTTAACGCGGGGGCCTAGGAATGAGCAGTTCTTC; cdr3_aa: CASSLTRGPRNEQFF
d_call: TRBD1; j_call: TRBJ2-7; clone_size: -; v_call: TRBV28; cdr3_nt: TGTGCCAGCTATACAGGGGCTTCGGACTACGAGCAGTACTTC; cdr3_aa: CASYTGASDYEQYF
d_call: -; j_call: TRBJ1-2; clone_size: -; v_call: TRBV7-2; cdr3_nt: TGTGCCAGCAGCCATAGTATCGGGGGCTATGGCTACACCTTC; cdr3_aa: CASSHSIGGYGYTF
d_call: -; j_call: TRBJ1-4; clone_size: -; v_call: TRBV11-2; cdr3_nt: TGTGCCAGCAGCCCAGGCCGAAGGGGGCTGTTTTTT; cdr3_aa: CASSPGRRGLFF
d_call: -; j_call: TRBJ1-5; clone_size: -; v_call: TRBV21-1; cdr3_nt: TGTGCCAGCAGCAAAAGAGACAGGTACAATCAGCCCCAGCATTTT; cdr3_aa: CASSKRDRYNQPQHF
d_call: TRBD1; j_call: TRBJ1-5; clone_size: -; v_call: TRBV6-7; cdr3_nt: TGTGCCAGCCACCCGGGGACAGGGTTCGGGGATCAGCCCCAGCATTTT; cdr3_aa: CASHPGTGFGDQPQHF
d_call: TRBD2; j_call: TRBJ2-7; clone_size: -; v_call: TRBV29-1; cdr3_nt: TGCAGCGTTGAGTTAGCGGGGGGGCCCTACGAGCAGTACTTC; cdr3_aa: CSVELAGGPYEQYF
d_call: TRBD2; j_call: TRBJ2-1; clone_size: -; v_call: TRBV27; cdr3_nt: TGTGCCAGCAGTTCACCGGGACTAGCGGGGGGGCCTCTTTACAATGAGCAGTTCTTC; cdr3_aa: CASSSPGLAGGPLYNEQFF
d_call: -; j_call: TRBJ2-7; clone_size: -; v_call: TRBV4-2; cdr3_nt: TGTGCCAGCAGCCAAGGCTCTTCGGGGTTTTACGAGCAGTACTTC; cdr3_aa: CASSQGSSGFYEQYF
d_call: TRBD1; j_call: TRBJ1-4; clone_size: once; v_call: TRBV6-5; cdr3_nt: TGTGCCAGCAGTTACACCACAGGGGTCCATGAAAAACTGTTTTTT; cdr3_aa: CASSYTTGVHEKLFF
d_call: TRBD1; j_call: TRBJ2-7; clone_size: -; v_call: TRBV7-8; cdr3_nt: TGTGCCAGCAGCTTAGCAGGGGGACAGGTCTCCTACGAGCAGTACTTC; cdr3_aa: CASSLAGGQVSYEQYF
d_call: -; j_call: TRBJ2-1; clone_size: -; v_call: TRBV19; cdr3_nt: TGTGCCAGTAGTAAGGGAGTAGTCTACAGCCACAATGAGCAGTTCTTC; cdr3_aa: CASSKGVVYSHNEQFF
d_call: TRBD2; j_call: TRBJ2-1; clone_size: -; v_call: TRBV5-6; cdr3_nt: TGTGCCAGCAGCTTGGCCTCGACGGGACTATCCTACAATGAGCAGTTCTTC; cdr3_aa: CASSLASTGLSYNEQFF
d_call: TRBD1; j_call: TRBJ1-6; clone_size: few; v_call: TRBV5-1; cdr3_nt: TGCGCCAGCAATACAGGGGGCTACTCACCCCTCCACTTT; cdr3_aa: CASNTGGYSPLHF
d_call: -; j_call: TRBJ2-7; clone_size: -; v_call: TRBV7-8; cdr3_nt: TGTGCCAGCAGCTCCATACAGGGCTCCTACGAGCAGTACTTC; cdr3_aa: CASSSIQGSYEQYF
d_call: TRBD1; j_call: TRBJ1-4; clone_size: once; v_call: TRBV7-9; cdr3_nt: TGTGCCAGCAGCCCATACAGGGGGTCAACTAATGAAAAACTGTTTTTT; cdr3_aa: CASSPYRGSTNEKLFF
d_call: -; j_call: TRBJ2-7; clone_size: -; v_call: TRBV18; cdr3_nt: TGTGCCAGCTCACAGGGAGGCCCGTCCTACGAGCAGTACTTC; cdr3_aa: CASSQGGPSYEQYF
d_call: TRBD1; j_call: TRBJ1-4; clone_size: once; v_call: TRBV2; cdr3_nt: TGTGCCAGCACCAGAGACAGGGCCGGTGAAAAACTGTTTTTT; cdr3_aa: CASTRDRAGEKLFF
d_call: -; j_call: TRBJ1-3; clone_size: -; v_call: TRBV5-4; cdr3_nt: TGTGCCAGCAGCGCCCTCGGGACACCGGCTGGAAACACCATATATTTT; cdr3_aa: CASSALGTPAGNTIYF
d_call: TRBD1; j_call: TRBJ2-2; clone_size: -; v_call: TRBV7-3; cdr3_nt: TGTGCCAGCAGCCCGACAGGGACCGGGGAGCTGTTTTTT; cdr3_aa: CASSPTGTGELFF
d_call: -; j_call: TRBJ1-5; clone_size: -; v_call: TRBV6-5; cdr3_nt: TGTGCCAGCAGGACCCGGCGGGGGTCGTATCAGCCCCAGCATTTT; cdr3_aa: CASRTRRGSYQPQHF
d_call: TRBD1; j_call: TRBJ2-3; clone_size: -; v_call: TRBV19; cdr3_nt: TGTGCCAGTAGTACGGGACAGGGACCCACAAGCACAGATACGCAGTATTTT; cdr3_aa: CASSTGQGPTSTDTQYF
d_call: -; j_call: TRBJ2-7; clone_size: -; v_call: TRBV29-1; cdr3_nt: TGCAGCGTTCGGGGTCGCCTGGGGGAGCAGTACTTC; cdr3_aa: CSVRGRLGEQYF
d_call: -; j_call: TRBJ1-5; clone_size: -; v_call: TRBV15; cdr3_nt: TGTGCCACCAGCAGAGATCGGGGTTCTGATCAGCCCCAGCATTTT; cdr3_aa: CATSRDRGSDQPQHF
d_call: -; j_call: TRBJ1-1; clone_size: once; v_call: TRBV7-5; cdr3_nt: TGTGTCAGAAGCCCTTCGGGGATGAACACTGAAGCTTTCTTT; cdr3_aa: CVRSPSGMNTEAFF
d_call: -; j_call: TRBJ2-2; clone_size: few; v_call: TRBV6-1; cdr3_nt: TGTGCCAGCAGTGAAGGGGTAGCGACGGTCACCGGGGAGCTGTTTTTT; cdr3_aa: CASSEGVATVTGELFF
d_call: -; j_call: TRBJ2-7; clone_size: -; v_call: TRBV5-4; cdr3_nt: TGTGCCAGCAGCCCTGGCGGGGTCTCCTCAACTTACGAGCAGTACTTC; cdr3_aa: CASSPGGVSSTYEQYF
d_call: -; j_call: TRBJ2-7; clone_size: -; v_call: TRBV5-4; cdr3_nt: TGTGCCAGCAGCCTGGCGTACGAGCAGTACTTC; cdr3_aa: CASSLAYEQYF
d_call: -; j_call: TRBJ2-1; clone_size: few; v_call: TRBV5-4; cdr3_nt: TGTGCCAGCAGCTTGGCCGGTGCTGAGCAGTTCTTC; cdr3_aa: CASSLAGAEQFF
d_call: -; j_call: TRBJ2-2; clone_size: -; v_call: TRBV15; cdr3_nt: TGTGCCACCAGCAGAGATGGCAGAAGGGGTAGGGCCGGGGAGCTGTTTTTT; cdr3_aa: CATSRDGRRGRAGELFF
d_call: -; j_call: TRBJ2-7; clone_size: -; v_call: TRBV13; cdr3_nt: TGTGCCAGCAGCCCTCGAGGGGGTTCGGGGGAGCAGTACTTC; cdr3_aa: CASSPRGGSGEQYF
d_call: TRBD1; j_call: TRBJ2-1; clone_size: -; v_call: TRBV27; cdr3_nt: TGTGCCAGCCGAAGGAACTCCGGGACAGTTGTCAATGAGCAGTTCTTC; cdr3_aa: CASRRNSGTVVNEQFF
d_call: TRBD1; j_call: TRBJ2-2; clone_size: once; v_call: TRBV13; cdr3_nt: TGTGCCAGCAGCCCGGGGACAGATCCCGGGGAGCTGTTTTTT; cdr3_aa: CASSPGTDPGELFF
d_call: -; j_call: TRBJ1-6; clone_size: few; v_call: TRBV2; cdr3_nt: TGTGCCAGCAGTGGACAGTTCTCCTATAATTCACCCCTCCACTTT; cdr3_aa: CASSGQFSYNSPLHF
d_call: -; j_call: TRBJ2-7; clone_size: -; v_call: TRBV5-6; cdr3_nt: TGTGCCAGCAGCTTGGTTGGTCGGGACTCCTACGAGCAGTACTTC; cdr3_aa: CASSLVGRDSYEQYF
d_call: TRBD2; j_call: TRBJ2-1; clone_size: -; v_call: TRBV4-2; cdr3_nt: TGTGCCAGCAGCCACCCCCTTGAGGCGGGGGACAATGAGCAGTTCTTC; cdr3_aa: CASSHPLEAGDNEQFF
d_call: -; j_call: TRBJ1-4; clone_size: -; v_call: TRBV6-1; cdr3_nt: TGTGCCAGCAGTGGGGGAGCCGGGGTCTCCAATGAAAAACTGTTTTTT; cdr3_aa: CASSGGAGVSNEKLFF
d_call: TRBD1; j_call: TRBJ1-2; clone_size: once; v_call: TRBV28; cdr3_nt: TGTGCCAGCAGAAAAGGACAGGGGGCATATGGCTACACCTTC; cdr3_aa: CASRKGQGAYGYTF